A selection of T cell receptor beta chains follows, all from one sample in a study of T cells after yellow fever vaccination. Using its own MiXCR run on the 5' RACE reads, TCRdb lists one record per CDR3 protein. Of 100,000 to 150,000 distinct CDR3 sequences in the sample, 7.4% were seen once. The sequences come from CD4+ T cells sorted from PBMCs, collected roughly 10 days after the first yellow fever vaccination. The receptors were gathered from a man younger than 35 who received the YFV17D yellow fever vaccine. CDR3s include the opening cysteine and the closing phenylalanine or tryptophan. The D gene is left open where the match is weak. Only part of the rows carry a size: once, few, many, or a class if the clone is expanded.

CDR3 length	V gene	J gene	D gene	clone size	CDR3 protein	CDR3 DNA
12	TRBV7-2	TRBJ2-1	-	many	CASSLGQGSLFF	TGTGCCAGCAGCTTAGGGCAGGGTAGTCTGTTCTTC
15	TRBV5-6	TRBJ2-2	-	few	CASSFQTLGTGELFF	TGTGCCAGCAGCTTTCAAACTTTGGGAACCGGGGAGCTGTTTTTT
14	TRBV2	TRBJ1-3	-	many	CASSVQRSGNTIYF	TGTGCCAGCAGTGTACAGCGCTCTGGAAACACCATATATTTT
17	TRBV7-2	TRBJ2-1	-	many	CASSLTPTRAAGVGQFF	TGTGCCAGCAGCTTAACGCCGACTAGAGCGGCCGGAGTCGGGCAGTTCTTC
13	TRBV11-3	TRBJ2-1	-	many	CASSFIPEGEQFF	TGTGCCAGCAGCTTTATCCCCGAAGGTGAGCAGTTCTTC
11	TRBV3-1	TRBJ2-7	-	many	CASSRRYEQYF	TGTGCCAGCAGCCGCCGCTACGAGCAGTACTTC
15	TRBV6-1	TRBJ1-6	-	few	CASSEIWAGNSPLHF	TGTGCCAGCAGTGAAATCTGGGCGGGGAATTCACCCCTCCACTTT
14	TRBV15	TRBJ1-6	-	many	CATSRVGPDSPLHF	TGTGCCACCAGCAGAGTAGGGCCGGATTCACCCCTCCACTTT
13	TRBV10-3	TRBJ2-3	TRBD1	few	CATTGERTDTQYF	TGTGCCACGACAGGGGAGAGGACAGATACGCAGTATTTT
15	TRBV7-3	TRBJ2-1	-	many	CASSFSGISYNEQFF	TGTGCCAGCAGCTTCTCAGGAATCTCCTACAATGAGCAGTTCTTC
14	TRBV12-3/TRBV12-4	TRBJ2-5	TRBD1	many	CASRTGVVAETQYF	TGTGCCAGCCGTACAGGGGTAGTAGCAGAGACCCAGTACTTC
14	TRBV5-4	TRBJ2-5	TRBD1	many	CASSLVQGEETQYF	TGTGCCAGCAGCTTGGTCCAGGGGGAAGAGACCCAGTACTTC
15	TRBV10-3	TRBJ2-3	-	many	CAISGTARSTDTQYF	TGTGCCATCAGTGGGACAGCTCGAAGCACAGATACGCAGTATTTT
13	TRBV2	TRBJ2-7	TRBD2	few	CASSLTSDYEQYF	TGTGCCAGCAGTCTTACTAGCGACTACGAGCAGTACTTC
14	TRBV24-1	TRBJ2-3	-	many	CATSDTRPDDTQYF	TGTGCCACCAGTGATACGCGGCCAGATGATACGCAGTATTTT
14	TRBV7-2	TRBJ1-4	-	many	CASSAGPRNEKLFF	TGTGCCAGCAGCGCGGGCCCCCGCAATGAAAAACTGTTTTTT
17	TRBV12-3/TRBV12-4	TRBJ2-1	-	many	CASSFTLQKGPYNEQFF	TGTGCCAGCAGTTTCACTCTCCAGAAGGGGCCCTACAATGAGCAGTTCTTC
14	TRBV6-5	TRBJ1-2	TRBD1	many	CASTTTGGGYGYTF	TGTGCCAGCACCACGACAGGGGGCGGTTATGGCTACACCTTC
15	TRBV7-2	TRBJ2-3	-	many	CASSLQGGGTDTQYF	TGTGCCAGCAGCTTGCAGGGTGGAGGCACAGATACGCAGTATTTT
16	TRBV7-8	TRBJ1-2	TRBD1	many	CASSPRTRDRTYGYTF	TGTGCCAGCAGCCCTCGGACCCGGGACAGAACCTATGGCTACACCTTC
13	TRBV7-3	TRBJ2-5	-	once	CSSSPRSQETQYF	TGTTCCAGCAGCCCCCGGTCACAAGAGACCCAGTACTTC
17	TRBV5-6	TRBJ2-5	-	-	CASTPGLKFTRQETQYF	TGTGCCAGCACCCCGGGACTCAAGTTCACCCGCCAAGAGACCCAGTACTTC
14	TRBV18	TRBJ1-1	-	many	CASSPPDGNTEAFF	TGTGCCAGCTCACCACCGGACGGGAACACTGAAGCTTTCTTT
15	TRBV6-5	TRBJ1-3	-	many	CASSDSDSFGNTIYF	TGTGCCAGCAGCGACTCTGACAGTTTTGGAAACACCATATATTTT
13	TRBV19	TRBJ1-6	-	-	CASRTYSSSPLHF	TGTGCCAGTAGAACATACAGCAGCTCACCCCTCCACTTT
16	TRBV7-9	TRBJ2-5	TRBD2	many	CASSAPGLAGAETQYF	TGTGCCAGCAGCGCCCCGGGACTAGCGGGGGCAGAGACCCAGTACTTC
12	TRBV18	TRBJ2-5	-	many	CASSQYQETQYF	TGTGCCAGCTCACAGTACCAAGAGACCCAGTACTTC
17	TRBV6-5	TRBJ2-4	TRBD1	many	CASSYSGTGLAKNIQYF	TGTGCCAGCAGTTACTCGGGGACAGGGCTAGCCAAAAACATTCAGTACTTC
13	TRBV6-6	TRBJ1-6	-	many	CASSYIENSPLHF	TGTGCCAGCAGTTACATCGAGAATTCACCCCTCCACTTT
13	TRBV7-9	TRBJ1-2	-	many	CASSFQAGYGYTF	TGTGCCAGCAGCTTTCAGGCGGGCTATGGCTACACCTTC
15	TRBV3-1	TRBJ2-4	-	many	CASSLGTLAKNIQYF	TGTGCCAGCAGCCTCGGGACATTAGCCAAAAACATTCAGTACTTC
16	TRBV5-1	TRBJ2-2	TRBD1	many	CASSGIGTGATGELFF	TGCGCCAGCAGCGGGATAGGGACAGGGGCCACCGGGGAGCTGTTTTTT
16	TRBV5-1	TRBJ2-1	TRBD1	-	CASSLAKGANYNEQFF	TGCGCCAGCAGCTTGGCAAAGGGGGCTAACTACAATGAGCAGTTCTTC
16	TRBV7-9	TRBJ1-1	-	-	CVSGGRWQGGAAEAFF	TGTGTCAGCGGAGGGAGATGGCAGGGAGGTGCCGCTGAAGCTTTCTTT
15	TRBV7-9	TRBJ2-2	-	many	CASSAQLSGTGELFF	TGTGCCAGCAGCGCCCAGTTATCGGGGACCGGGGAGCTGTTTTTT
13	TRBV6-1	TRBJ1-1	-	-	CASSALGGREAFF	TGTGCCAGCAGTGCCTTGGGGGGGCGTGAAGCTTTCTTT
16	TRBV5-6	TRBJ2-1	-	many	CASSLGGGSLYNEQFF	TGTGCCAGCAGCTTGGGAGGAGGCAGCCTTTACAATGAGCAGTTCTTC
14	TRBV20-1	TRBJ1-5	-	many	CSARDNRGGQPQHF	TGCAGTGCTAGAGATAACCGGGGTGGTCAGCCCCAGCATTTT
14	TRBV14	TRBJ2-5	-	many	CASSPISQQETQYF	TGTGCCAGCAGCCCCATTAGCCAACAAGAGACCCAGTACTTC
14	TRBV7-2	TRBJ2-2	-	many	CASSLGRPPGELFF	TGTGCCAGCAGCTTAGGCCGTCCCCCCGGGGAGCTGTTTTTT
14	TRBV5-1	TRBJ1-4	TRBD1	-	CASSYGTGVEKLFF	TGCGCCAGCAGCTATGGGACAGGGGTTGAAAAACTGTTTTTT
13	TRBV6-2/TRBV6-3	TRBJ1-1	-	many	CASSYIGGTEAFF	TGTGCCAGCAGTTACATCGGGGGGACTGAAGCTTTCTTT
15	TRBV11-3	TRBJ1-1	-	few	CASSLDSFLNTEAFF	TGTGCCAGCAGCTTAGATAGCTTCTTGAACACTGAAGCTTTCTTT
15	TRBV7-2	TRBJ2-3	TRBD2	many	CASSLRAGWTDTQYF	TGTGCCAGCAGCTTACGAGCGGGGTGGACAGATACGCAGTATTTT
13	TRBV30	TRBJ2-2	-	-	CAWTGGHGGELFF	TGTGCCTGGACCGGGGGTCACGGCGGGGAGCTGTTTTTT
13	TRBV2	TRBJ1-5	-	many	CASSEDLRRSQHF	TGTGCCAGCAGTGAGGACCTACGGAGGTCCCAGCATTTT
14	TRBV10-2	TRBJ1-1	-	-	CASALGGTTGEAFF	TGCGCCAGCGCTCTAGGCGGGACAACGGGTGAAGCTTTCTTT
13	TRBV3-1	TRBJ2-3	-	many	CASSQVTMDTQYF	TGTGCCAGCAGCCAAGTGACTATGGATACGCAGTATTTT